The TCR beta chain described here comes from a study of shared clonotypes between healthy human individuals. Whole-study findings and limits: Exclusively blood specimens were collected; tissue repertoires likely differ. Larger richness was generally estimated for naive than memory subsets.

Original methodology: Junction-only immunoSEQ data arrived without quality scores, meaning filtering differed. The assay was immunoSEQ multiplex PCR, and TCRdb's table has in-frame clones only and misses some. That table gives V, J and clone size, and the DNA gave D and trimming. The sample lists 550,000 to 700,000 clones, less than 80% seen once, with around 2% in the top ten. To note about this clone: What it binds is unknown.

Everyone who donated was a Caucasian adult who lived in Nashville, Tennessee. This clonotype was sampled from a woman aged 30 to 39 in good health. Sequencing input: memory CD4+ T cells sorted from blood. The sample's subset: CD45RA-negative fraction.

CDR3 DNA: TGCGCCAGCAGCTACAGCAGCGGATCCTACGAGCAGTACTTC. It translates to CASSYSSGSYEQYF. J is TRBJ2-7 and V is TRBV5-1; tentatively, D is TRBD2 (5 bases). V was clipped by 3 bases and J by 1 base, with 11 bases between them. Germline V lookup: CDR1 SGHRS, CDR2 YFSETQ. This CDR3 has 14 amino acids.